This entry features one TCR beta chain sequence. These data come from a study of blood T cell repertoires in COVID-19. About the study: From the United States, Italy and Spain came samples of acute and convalescent COVID-19. From T cells, B-cell-depleted T cells, or PBMCs came the material, which was cDNA or gDNA.

Original analysis: Nucleated cell counts were estimated from reference gene primer amplification. Some clones are missing from TCRdb's copy, which holds only in-frame ones; the method was immunoSEQ multiplex PCR. Clonal size and the V and J genes are those of that table, whereas D and trimming came from the DNA. Of 65,000 to 85,000 clones detected, about 90% appear once; the ten largest clones hold roughly 4.4%. Sequencing was done on a sample of peripheral blood. This receptor was obtained from a man in his fifties with active COVID-19.

The CDR3: CATSDFKGTGRYNEQFF. CDR3 coding DNA: TGTGCCACCAGTGATTTCAAGGGGACAGGGAGATACAATGAGCAGTTCTTC. The rearrangement links TRBV24-1 to TRBJ2-1; 9 positions match TRBD1. With 1 base clipped from V and 4 bases from J, the junction kept 7 bases outside the gene matches. This CDR3 contains 17 residues. Per germline, CDR1 KGHDR and CDR2 SFDVKD.